A single sample is the source of the 29 T cell receptor beta chains below, sequenced in a study of T cell changes during pregnancy in multiple sclerosis. This table comes from immunoSEQ multiplex PCR, and its TCRdb copy is limited to in-frame clones, with some not included. The profile shows around 96,000 clones, over 85% of them singletons. The sample here was peripheral blood, taken in the first trimester of pregnancy. All receptors derive from a female donor with multiple sclerosis, enrolled in a pregnancy study.

This clone appeared a single time. The V gene is TRBV30, the J gene TRBJ1-1; TRBD1 is a possible D gene (5 bases). The CDR3 is 18 residues long. Trimming removed 3 bases at V and 0 bases at J, with 23 bases between. Germline V gene lookup returns CDR1 GTSNPN and CDR2 SVGIG (reference sequence). In DNA form, the CDR3 reads TGTGCCTGGAGGAGAAATCCGCCGGGAGGGGCCCTGAACACTGAAGCTTTCTTT. Amino acid sequence: CAWRRNPPGGALNTEAFF.

This clone was seen just once. The CDR3 DNA reads TGTGCCAGCTCACCTGGGCGGCCGTCGGGGAAACTGTTTTTT. Translating gives CASSPGRPSGKLFF. The genes are TRBV18 and TRBJ1-4; D gene unclear. The CDR3 totals 14 residues. Germline V gene sequence: CDR1 KGHSH, CDR2 LQKENI. Deletions cut 3 bases from V and 11 bases from J, with 16 bases between.

This clone was found once. J is TRBJ2-1 and V is TRBV27; TRBD1 aligns across 8 bases. The length of the CDR3 is 14 residues. V lost 5 bases and J lost 7; bases outside the gene matches: 7. Per the germline V gene, CDR1 is MNHEY and CDR2 is SMNVEV (reference sequence). This chain's CDR3 is CASSLRTGRNEQFF. The CDR3 nucleotides are TGTGCCAGCAGTCTGAGGACAGGGAGGAATGAGCAGTTCTTC.

The rearrangement links TRBV5-4 to TRBJ1-2; no clear D. The CDR3 length is 14 residues. Germline lookup yields CDR1 SGHNT and CDR2 YYREEE (reference sequence). V lost 0 bases, J lost 5 bases, and 11 bases lay in between. In DNA form, the CDR3 reads TGTGCCAGCAGCTTGGGGGGTAGCGATTATGGCTACACCTTC. It yields the protein CASSLGGSDYGYTF.

The chain employs TRBV6-4 and TRBJ2-1; 10 bases agree with TRBD2. Trimming at V came to 0 bases and at J to 7 bases, leaving 3 bases not matched to a gene. This CDR3 region has 15 residues. Germline-derived CDR1 and CDR2 are MRHNA and SNTAGT. CDR3 residues: CASSDSAGGLNEQFF. The DNA of the CDR3 is TGTGCCAGCAGTGACTCAGCGGGGGGGCTTAATGAGCAGTTCTTC.

The chain has TRBV11-2 and TRBJ2-5, with no clear D. Germline CDR1 reads SGHAT; CDR2 reads FQNNGV. CDR3 length: 13 amino acids. V was cut by 9 bases and J by 4 bases, with 15 bases left in between. The CDR3 protein is CASTQVPGETQYF. The CDR3 DNA follows: TGTGCCAGTACCCAGGTTCCTGGAGAGACCCAGTACTTC. The whole variable domain, filled in from reference TRBV11-2 and TRBJ2-5, reads EAGVAQSPRYKIIEKRQSVAFWCNPISGHATLYWYQQILGQGPKLLIQFQNNGVVDDSQLPKDRFSAERLKGVDSTLKIQPAKLEDSAVYLCASTQVPGETQYFGPGTRLLVL.

The genes are TRBV7-3 and TRBJ2-1, with 12 positions matching TRBD2. The CDR3 covers 15 residues. The V segment lost 2 bases and the J segment 8 bases; nucleotides outside the gene matches: 4. Looked up from germline, CDR1 is SGHTA and CDR2 is FQGTGA. CDR3: CASSLLAGGRYEQFF. As DNA, the CDR3 is TGTGCCAGCAGCTTACTAGCGGGGGGGCGATATGAGCAGTTCTTC.

CDR3 loop: CASSIRNEQFF. CDR3 nucleotides: TGTGCCAGTAGTATTCGGAATGAGCAGTTCTTC. The chain recombines TRBV19 with TRBJ2-1; no definite D call. This CDR3 has 11 amino acids. Trimming cost V 3 bases and J 7 bases, with 4 bases left between them. Germline V CDR1 and CDR2: LNHDA, SQIVND (reference sequence).

CDR3: CASSTLPGVSQETQYF. CDR3 nucleotides: TGCGCCAGCAGCACACTTCCGGGGGTATCCCAAGAGACCCAGTACTTC. The genes are TRBV4-1 and TRBJ2-5, with D maybe TRBD2 (6 bases). The CDR3 is 16 residues long. Germline CDR1 reads MGHRA; CDR2 reads YSYEKL. The ends were cut back, 5 bases at V and 1 base at J, with 17 bases in the middle.

The genes are TRBV4-2 and TRBJ1-4; the D gene is possibly TRBD1 (5 bases). The CDR3 has 14 amino acids. Germline V CDR1 and CDR2: LGHNA, YNFKEQ. Deletions cut 4 bases from V and 5 bases from J, with 11 bases between. The CDR3 nucleotides are TGTGCCAGCAGCCCTCAGGGTGGGAATGAAAAACTGTTTTTT. It codes for CASSPQGGNEKLFF.

The rearrangement joins TRBV11-2 to TRBJ1-2; no clear D. V was clipped by 5 bases and J by 0 bases, with 7 bases between them. Germline V gives CDR1 SGHAT, CDR2 FQNNGV. This CDR3 has 13 amino acids. This CDR3 is CASSATANYGYTF. As DNA, the CDR3 is TGTGCCAGCAGCGCCACAGCTAACTATGGCTACACCTTC.

This clone was counted once. This chain uses TRBV5-1 with TRBJ2-4; a possible D gene is TRBD1 (7 bases). The V gene lost 4 bases and the J gene lost 1 base, with 18 bases spanning the gap. CDR3 length: 17 residues. Per germline, CDR1 SGHRS and CDR2 YFSETQ. The DNA for the CDR3 is TGCGCCAGCAGCCGTTCCGAGGGGGCGGGGGCCAAAAACATTCAGTACTTC. Amino acids: CASSRSEGAGAKNIQYF.

The rearrangement links TRBV10-3 to TRBJ2-2, with TRBD1 identical over 8 bases. The ends lost 11 bases at V and 3 bases at J; junction bases unmatched: 8. Germline lookup yields CDR1 ENHRY and CDR2 SYGVKD. This CDR3 comprises 14 residues. The CDR3 here is CAARKDRDTGELFF. The CDR3 DNA is TGTGCCGCCCGGAAGGACAGGGACACCGGGGAGCTGTTTTTT.

The chain recombines TRBV29-1 with TRBJ2-5; tentatively, D is TRBD2 (6 bases). V lost 4 bases and J lost 5, with 11 bases in between. Germline-derived CDR1 and CDR2 are SQVTM and ANQGSEA. The CDR3 has 12 residues. CDR3 residues: CSVGQGGETQYF. CDR3 nucleotides: TGCAGCGTTGGGCAGGGAGGCGAGACCCAGTACTTC.

The rearrangement joins TRBV30 to TRBJ2-1; D might be TRBD2 (5 bases). The CDR3 spans 16 residues. From germline, CDR1 is GTSNPN and CDR2 SVGIG (reference sequence). Trimming removed 1 base at V and 5 bases at J, with 18 bases between. The CDR3, as DNA: TGTGCCTGGAGTGGATTGGCAGCTCGAGGGAACAATGAGCAGTTCTTC. It translates to CAWSGLAARGNNEQFF.

The chain recombines TRBV19 with TRBJ2-1; 9 positions match TRBD2. From germline, CDR1 is LNHDA and CDR2 SQIVND (reference sequence). CDR3 length: 15 residues. After removal of 5 bases from V and 3 bases from J, the junction contained 5 bases not matched to a gene. CDR3: CASSPKRGVYNEQFF. Written as DNA, the CDR3 is TGTGCCAGTAGTCCTAAGCGGGGGGTCTACAATGAGCAGTTCTTC.

The genes are TRBV27 and TRBJ2-3; 9 bases are shared with TRBD1. Germline lookup yields CDR1 MNHEY and CDR2 SMNVEV (reference sequence). V dropped 5 bases and J dropped 6; count of bases not matched to a gene: 0. This CDR3 comprises 12 residues. The CDR3 protein is CASSDRGDTQYF. CDR3 DNA sequence: TGTGCCAGCAGTGACAGGGGGGATACGCAGTATTTT.

V is TRBV9 and J is TRBJ2-3; possible D gene TRBD2, 6 bases. V lost 3 bases and J lost 0, with 14 bases in between. This CDR3 contains 16 residues. Germline V CDR1 and CDR2: SGDLS, YYNGEE. The CDR3 DNA sequence: TGTGCCAGCAGCGCCCCTCTGGACTACAGCACAGATACGCAGTATTTT. Amino acid sequence: CASSAPLDYSTDTQYF.

This rearrangement joins TRBV20-1 to TRBJ1-2, with D perhaps TRBD1 (5 bases). Germline CDR1 is DFQATT and CDR2 is SNEGSKA (reference sequence). This CDR3 is built from 11 residues. V was pared by 5 bases and J by 6 bases, with 10 bases between. The CDR3 region is CSAPQTDGYTF. The CDR3 DNA sequence: TGCAGTGCTCCTCAGACAGATGGCTACACCTTC.

The chain is built from TRBV5-1 and TRBJ2-2; D is uncertain. Trimming cost V 7 bases and J 3 bases, with 28 bases left between them. CDR3 length: 19 amino acids. CDR1 SGHRS and CDR2 YFSETQ come from the germline V gene. The CDR3 nucleotides read TGCGCCAGCGCCCCCTTTCCTCCCTTGCGAGCGAGATACACCGGGGAGCTGTTTTTT. Protein: CASAPFPPLRARYTGELFF.

CDR3 sequence: CASSGSGGSYNSPLHF. CDR3 coding DNA: TGTGCCAGCAGTGGGAGCGGAGGGTCCTATAATTCACCCCTCCACTTT. The chain links TRBV2 to TRBJ1-6; no clear D gene. The CDR3 covers 16 residues. Germline CDR1 reads SNHLY; CDR2 reads FYNNEI. Trimming took off 4 bases at V and 1 base at J, with 11 bases between the two ends.

The rearrangement joins TRBV6-1 to TRBJ2-1; D gene uncertain. The V end lost 1 base, the J end lost 0 bases, and 7 bases lay between the germline ends. The CDR3 totals 15 residues. The germline V gene encodes CDR1 MNHNS and CDR2 SASEGT. The CDR3 nucleotides are TGTGCCAGCAGTGAAGACAGCTTCTCCTACAATGAGCAGTTCTTC. It specifies CASSEDSFSYNEQFF.

The chain links TRBV9 to TRBJ1-3; D gene uncertain. The CDR3 loop spans 14 amino acids. V was pared by 3 bases and J by 2 bases, with 9 bases between. CDR1 and CDR2 (germline): SGDLS, YYNGEE. The CDR3: CASSATAAGNTIYF. For the CDR3, the DNA is TGTGCCAGCAGCGCAACTGCCGCTGGAAACACCATATATTTT.

This chain links TRBV4-1 with TRBJ1-1; D remains unclear. This CDR3 is built from 14 residues. Trimming took 0 bases from V and 9 from J, leaving 14 bases between them. The V gene's germline CDR1 is MGHRA and CDR2 YSYEKL. The DNA of the CDR3 is TGCGCCAGCAGCCAAGAATCGGACTTTGAAAAAGCTTTCTTT. It yields the protein CASSQESDFEKAFF.

The chain recombines TRBV5-5 with TRBJ1-6; a weak D match, TRBD1 (6 bases). This CDR3 comprises 15 residues. The germline CDR1 and CDR2 sequences are SGHKS and YYEKEE (reference sequence). V lost 4 bases and J lost 9, with 17 bases in between. In DNA, the CDR3 is TGTGCCAGCAGCCCCAGGGGCCCGCCGGCTTCACCCCTCCACTTT. Residues: CASSPRGPPASPLHF.

This rearrangement joins TRBV12-5 to TRBJ2-7, with D possibly matching TRBD1 (6 bases). V gave up 2 bases and J gave up 3 bases, with 14 bases separating them. Germline V lookup: CDR1 LGHNT, CDR2 FRNRAP. CDR3 length: 15 amino acids. CDR3 DNA: TGTGCTAGTGGTTTGCGGTCGGGGACAAACTACGAGCAGTACTTC. It translates to CASGLRSGTNYEQYF.

The chain recombines TRBV6-5 with TRBJ1-4, with 8 bases identical to TRBD1. The CDR3 runs 14 residues. With 6 bases clipped from V and 8 bases from J, the junction kept 8 bases outside the gene matches. Germline loops: CDR1 MNHEY, CDR2 SVGAGI. CDR3 nucleotides: TGTGCCAGCAGCATCTGGCAGGGGGCGGAAAAACTGTTTTTT. The encoded protein is CASSIWQGAEKLFF.

The chain couples TRBV15 to TRBJ1-1; 9 nucleotides agree with TRBD1. The germline gives CDR1 LNHNV, CDR2 YYDKDF (reference sequence). The CDR3 has 16 residues. V shed 1 base, J shed 4 bases, and the junction held 7 bases outside the gene matches. CDR3 sequence (DNA): TGTGCCACCAGCAGAGCGGGACAGGGCTATGGCACTGAAGCTTTCTTT. This translates into CATSRAGQGYGTEAFF.

The rearrangement links TRBV27 to TRBJ1-2, with TRBD1 matching 7 bases. The V gene's germline CDR1 is MNHEY and CDR2 SMNVEV (reference sequence). Losses at the gene ends were 5 bases for V and 6 bases for J; bases not matched to a gene: 12. This CDR3 has 15 amino acids. The CDR3 DNA is TGTGCCAGCAGTCCTTATGATACAGGGGCGGATGGCTACACCTTC. Its translation is CASSPYDTGADGYTF.